The TCR beta chain described here comes from a study of cytomegalovirus exposure and HLA in healthy donors. This clone was seen only once. What it binds is not known. Study results and caveats: Accurate prediction of most subjects' HLA-A and HLA-B alleles from TCR beta sequences was reported.

Primers included in the PCR were 60 Vbeta and 13 Jbeta primers. Profiled with immunoSEQ multiplex PCR; TCRdb holds only in-frame clones, not every one. The sample yields fewer than 110,000 clones, more than 70% seen once. The V and J ends lost 4 bases and 2 bases respectively, with 9 bases between them. The CDR3 length is 13 residues. Germline V gene lookup returns CDR1 LNHNV and CDR2 YYDKDF (reference sequence). This receptor was taken from a man aged 18 to 30 in good health and CMV-seronegative. Sequenced: PBMCs. The chain has TRBV15 and TRBJ2-7; D is perhaps TRBD2 (5 bases). The CDR3 loop reads CATSIRDTYEQYF. The CDR3 region has the DNA TGTGCCACCAGCATTCGGGATACCTACGAGCAGTACTTC.